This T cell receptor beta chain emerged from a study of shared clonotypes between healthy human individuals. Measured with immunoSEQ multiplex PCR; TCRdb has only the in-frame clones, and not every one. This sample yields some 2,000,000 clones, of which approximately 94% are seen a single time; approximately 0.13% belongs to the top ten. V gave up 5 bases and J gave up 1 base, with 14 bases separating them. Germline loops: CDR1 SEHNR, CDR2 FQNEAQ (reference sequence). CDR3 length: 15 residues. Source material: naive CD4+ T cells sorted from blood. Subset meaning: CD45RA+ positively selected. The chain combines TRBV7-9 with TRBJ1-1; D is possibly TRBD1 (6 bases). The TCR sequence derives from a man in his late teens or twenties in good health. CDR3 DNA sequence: TGTGCCAGCAGCCCTCCTCGGGGGCAGAACACTGAAGCTTTCTTT. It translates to CASSPPRGQNTEAFF.